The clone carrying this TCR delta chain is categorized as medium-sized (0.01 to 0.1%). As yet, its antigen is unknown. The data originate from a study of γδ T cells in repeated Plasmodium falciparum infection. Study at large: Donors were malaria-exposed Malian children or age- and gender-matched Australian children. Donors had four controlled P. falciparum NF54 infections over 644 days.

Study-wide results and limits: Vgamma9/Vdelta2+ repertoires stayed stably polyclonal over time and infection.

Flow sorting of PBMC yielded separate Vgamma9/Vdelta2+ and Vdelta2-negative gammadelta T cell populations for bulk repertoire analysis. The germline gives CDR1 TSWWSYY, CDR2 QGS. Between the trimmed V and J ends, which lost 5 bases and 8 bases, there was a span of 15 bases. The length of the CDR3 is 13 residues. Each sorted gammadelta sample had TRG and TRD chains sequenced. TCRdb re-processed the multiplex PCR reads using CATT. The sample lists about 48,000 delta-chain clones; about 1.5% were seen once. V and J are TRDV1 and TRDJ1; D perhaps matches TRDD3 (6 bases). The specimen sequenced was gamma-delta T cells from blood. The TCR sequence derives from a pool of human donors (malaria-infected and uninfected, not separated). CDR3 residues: CALGNSGGTKLIF. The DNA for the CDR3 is TGTGCTCTTGGGAATTCGGGGGGGACCAAACTCATCTTT.